The 28 T cell receptor beta chains presented below share a single source sample, sequenced in a study of cytomegalovirus exposure and HLA in healthy donors. The primer mix had 60 Vbeta and 13 Jbeta primers. The assay was immunoSEQ multiplex PCR, and TCRdb's table has in-frame clones only and misses some. The data contain fewer than 250,000 clones, around 75% of them seen just once; the ten biggest clones take up roughly 1.6%. Sequenced sample: PBMCs. Receptor source: a woman between 45 and 60 years old in good health and CMV-seronegative.

This chain joins TRBV25-1 and TRBJ1-3; TRBD1 might be the D (6 bases). V lost 6 bases, J lost 3 bases, and 18 bases lay in between. Germline V gene data show CDR1 as MGHDK and CDR2 as SYGVNS. The CDR3 length is 16 residues. The CDR3 coding sequence is TGTGCCAGCAGGCCCGGCGGGGGGCAAGGTGGAAACACCATATATTTT. This gives the protein CASRPGGGQGGNTIYF.

This clone was detected a few times. The CDR3 region has the DNA TGTGCCAGCAGTTACTCGACACAGGGGGTGGGCAAACTGTTTTTT. Encoded protein: CASSYSTQGVGKLFF. This rearrangement joins TRBV6-5 to TRBJ1-4; 8 positions agree with TRBD1. This CDR3 region has 15 residues. The V segment lost 0 bases and the J segment 11 bases; nucleotides outside the gene matches: 8. The germline CDR1 and CDR2 sequences are MNHEY and SVGAGI.

This sequence joins TRBV20-1 and TRBJ1-1; 8 bases are shared with TRBD1. The CDR3 totals 11 residues. Germline values: CDR1 DFQATT, CDR2 SNEGSKA (reference sequence). V gave up 5 bases and J gave up 7 bases; unmatched junction bases: 3. CDR3 sequence: CSASGTGEAFF. In nucleotides, the CDR3 is TGCAGTGCTTCCGGGACAGGTGAAGCTTTCTTT.

The chain joins TRBV6-5 to TRBJ2-1; 7 bases agree with TRBD1. Germline V CDR1 and CDR2: MNHEY, SVGAGI. V shed 2 bases, J shed 2 bases, and the junction held 3 bases outside the gene matches. This CDR3 is built from 15 residues. The CDR3 sequence: CASSYGQDPYNEQFF. The CDR3 coding sequence is TGTGCCAGCAGTTACGGACAGGATCCCTACAATGAGCAGTTCTTC.

A note on this clone: One end of the junction varies from germline; a read error may be responsible. This rearrangement joins TRBV7-9 to TRBJ1-1; D possibly corresponds to TRBD1 (6 bases). In germline, CDR1 is SEHNR, CDR2 FQNEAQ (reference sequence). The CDR3 covers 12 residues. This CDR3 reads CSSSLRGTEAFF. CDR3 bases: TGTTCCAGCAGCTTAAGGGGGACTGAAGCTTTCTTT.

The CDR3 DNA sequence: TGTGCCAGCAGTTACGTCCGGGACAGGGGCGAAGCTTTCTTT. Translated, it gives CASSYVRDRGEAFF. This chain connects TRBV6-5 to TRBJ1-1; 10 bases map to TRBD1. V gave up 2 bases and J gave up 8 bases; unmatched junction bases: 5. The CDR3 spans 14 residues. The germline V gene encodes CDR1 MNHEY and CDR2 SVGAGI.

The chain joins TRBV5-1 to TRBJ1-2, with TRBD1 identical over 7 bases. Germline loops: CDR1 SGHRS, CDR2 YFSETQ. The CDR3 is 16 amino acids. J lost 1 base, V lost 4 bases, and 10 bases had no gene match. The CDR3 sequence: CASSPGTVENNYGYTF. The CDR3 region has the DNA TGCGCCAGCAGCCCCGGGACAGTCGAGAATAACTATGGCTACACCTTC.

The chain recombines TRBV2 with TRBJ2-7; TRBD2 agrees at 8 bases. Germline-derived CDR1 and CDR2 are SNHLY and FYNNEI. The CDR3 runs 15 residues. V was clipped by 4 bases and J by 0 bases; unmatched bases: 5. CDR3 residues: CASSVGAGGSYEQYF. CDR3 nucleotide sequence: TGTGCCAGCAGTGTGGGTGCGGGAGGCTCCTACGAGCAGTACTTC.

V gene TRBV10-1 combines with J gene TRBJ2-5; 7 nucleotides match TRBD1. There are 16 residues in the CDR3. Per germline, CDR1 WNHNN and CDR2 SYGVQD (reference sequence). J gave up 0 bases and V 11 bases, and 15 bases lay outside the gene matches. The CDR3 DNA reads TGCGCCCCCAACTTCCGGGACAGCAAGTACCAAGAGACCCAGTACTTC. Protein: CAPNFRDSKYQETQYF.

This clone has only one observation. J is TRBJ2-7 and V is TRBV18, with 7 bases identical to TRBD1. This CDR3 has 16 residues. CDR1 KGHSH and CDR2 LQKENI come from the germline V gene. Unmatched junction bases numbered 10, after V lost 2 bases and J lost 3 bases. The CDR3 DNA sequence: TGTGCCAGCTCACCATCGAGGACAGGATCGAGCTACGAGCAGTACTTC. This encodes CASSPSRTGSSYEQYF.

The rearrangement uses TRBV5-1 and TRBJ2-3; D remains ambiguous. Germline CDR1 reads SGHRS; CDR2 reads YFSETQ. The CDR3 is 14 amino acids. Trimming took off 0 bases at V and 3 bases at J, with 8 bases between the two ends. The CDR3 sequence: CASSLVLTTDTQYF. The CDR3 bases are TGCGCCAGCAGCTTGGTCCTCACTACAGATACGCAGTATTTT.

A single count supports this clone. The rearrangement joins TRBV14 to TRBJ1-1, with 9 bases lining up with TRBD1. V lost 5 bases, J lost 4 bases, and 8 bases stayed unmatched. There are 15 residues in the CDR3. CDR1 is SGHDN, CDR2 FVKESK, per germline. As DNA, the CDR3 is TGTGCCAGCAGCGGAGGGACAGGGATCGCCACTGAAGCTTTCTTT. This sequence encodes CASSGGTGIATEAFF.

This sequence joins TRBV28 and TRBJ2-7; D may be TRBD2 (6 bases). The CDR3 extends over 15 amino acids. V gave up 3 bases and J gave up 7 bases, with 19 bases separating them. Germline V gene lookup returns CDR1 MDHEN and CDR2 SYDVKM. Here the CDR3 DNA reads TGTGCCAGCAGTTTGGGTGGTAGCGGCCATAGAGAGCAGTACTTC. Translation gives CASSLGGSGHREQYF.

The J gene is TRBJ2-7, the V gene TRBV6-5; TRBD1 matches at 9 bases. The length of the CDR3 is 13 residues. From germline, CDR1 is MNHEY and CDR2 SVGAGI. V was clipped by 6 bases and J by 8 bases; unmatched bases: 8. The CDR3 DNA follows: TGTGCCAGCAGGGGACAGGGAATCGGTAAGCAGTACTTC. It translates to CASRGQGIGKQYF.

The genes are TRBV6-1 and TRBJ2-7; perhaps TRBD1 as D (6 bases). The CDR3 totals 14 residues. The V gene's germline CDR1 is MNHNS and CDR2 SASEGT. V was shortened by 3 bases and J by 3 bases, with 12 bases between the two germline ends. CDR3 protein: CASSEGQGIYEQYF. The CDR3, as DNA: TGTGCCAGCAGTGAGGGCCAGGGGATCTACGAGCAGTACTTC.

The gene calls are TRBV5-1 and TRBJ1-2, with D tentatively TRBD1 (6 bases). The CDR3 is 17 residues long. In germline, CDR1 is SGHRS, CDR2 YFSETQ. The V gene lost 4 bases and the J gene lost 4 bases, with 23 bases spanning the gap. CDR3 sequence reads: CASSPGLDSPPFYGYTF. In DNA, the CDR3 is TGCGCCAGCAGCCCTGGCTTGGACAGCCCGCCTTTCTATGGCTACACCTTC.

V is TRBV7-2 and J is TRBJ2-2; D is undetermined. The CDR3 is 14 amino acids. Germline V gives CDR1 SGHTA, CDR2 FQGNSA. Trimming removed 1 base from V and 4 bases from J, with 7 bases in between. The CDR3 coding sequence is TGTGCCAGCAGCTTAGTCCTCCTCACCGGGGAGCTGTTTTTT. This codes for CASSLVLLTGELFF.

The V call is TRBV20-1, the J call TRBJ2-7; unclear D gene. Germline CDR1 is DFQATT and CDR2 is SNEGSKA (reference sequence). The CDR3 length is 11 residues. The V end lost 3 bases, the J end lost 4 bases, and 7 bases lay between the germline ends. The CDR3 sequence is CSASPQYEQYF. Written as DNA, the CDR3 is TGCAGTGCTAGCCCCCAATACGAGCAGTACTTC.

This chain joins TRBV27 and TRBJ1-5; maybe TRBD1 (6 bases). V was trimmed by 1 base and J by 7 bases, leaving 14 bases between them. This CDR3 contains 15 residues. CDR1 and CDR2 from the germline V gene are MNHEY and SMNVEV (reference sequence). The CDR3 nucleotides are TGTGCCAGCAGTTTATTCGGGACCACAGGGCAGCCCCAGCATTTT. Translating it yields CASSLFGTTGQPQHF.

V is TRBV7-2 and J is TRBJ1-5; tentatively, D is TRBD1 (5 bases). The V gene's germline CDR1 is SGHTA and CDR2 FQGNSA. The V end lost 6 bases, the J end lost 1 base, and 13 bases lay between the germline ends. The CDR3 covers 15 residues. CDR3 nucleotide sequence: TGTGCCAGCAGGGACCTGGGGGGAAGCAATCAGCCCCAGCATTTT. Translating it yields CASRDLGGSNQPQHF.

V is TRBV6-5 and J is TRBJ1-6; maybe TRBD1 (6 bases). Germline CDR1 reads MNHEY; CDR2 reads SVGAGI. With 0 bases removed from V and 10 bases from J, the gap between germline ends came to 16 bases. CDR3 length equals 16 residues. The CDR3 loop reads CASSYSIASRGSPLHF. CDR3 DNA: TGTGCCAGCAGTTACTCGATTGCTTCAAGGGGGTCACCCCTCCACTTT.

The chain has TRBV18 and TRBJ1-2; 10 nucleotides match TRBD1. Per germline, CDR1 KGHSH and CDR2 LQKENI. The ends lost 3 bases at V and 11 bases at J; junction bases unmatched: 3. CDR3 length: 12 amino acids. CDR3 region: CASSPGTGAYTF. The CDR3 bases are TGTGCCAGCTCACCGGGGACAGGGGCTTACACCTTC.

The chain combines TRBV27 with TRBJ2-7; TRBD1 might be the D (5 bases). Germline V gene sequence: CDR1 MNHEY, CDR2 SMNVEV (reference sequence). The V and J ends lost 5 bases and 0 bases respectively, with 32 bases between them. The CDR3 length is 21 residues. CDR3 sequence reads: CASSAGGRGVLKNKSSYEQYF. In nucleotides, the CDR3 is TGTGCCAGCAGTGCAGGTGGTAGGGGCGTCCTAAAAAACAAAAGCTCCTACGAGCAGTACTTC.

The chain links TRBV27 to TRBJ2-6, with 9 bases aligning to TRBD1. Germline trimming cut 2 bases from V and 2 bases from J; bases unmatched to any gene: 7. CDR3 size: 18 residues. Germline V gene lookup returns CDR1 MNHEY and CDR2 SMNVEV (reference sequence). CDR3 nucleotides: TGTGCCAGCAGTTTAACCGGGACAGGGCTCCCTGGGGCCAACGTCCTGACTTTC. It translates to CASSLTGTGLPGANVLTF.

In this sample, this clone turned up a few times. The chain couples TRBV28 to TRBJ1-4; possible D gene TRBD1, 6 bases. The CDR3 totals 12 residues. The V end lost 2 bases, the J end lost 14 bases, and 12 bases lay between the germline ends. Germline CDR1 MDHEN, CDR2 SYDVKM. The CDR3 spells CASSLGARGLFF. The CDR3 coding sequence is TGTGCCAGCAGTTTAGGGGCGAGGGGGCTGTTTTTT. Full variable domain (outside the CDR3, taken from reference TRBV28 and TRBJ1-4): DVKVTQSSRYLVKRTGEKVFLECVQDMDHENMFWYRQDPGLGLRLIYFSYDVKMKEKGDIPEGYSVSREKKERFSLILESASTNQTSMYLCASSLGARGLFFGSGTQLSVL.

The rearrangement joins TRBV7-9 to TRBJ2-7, with D uncertain. The ends were cut back, 5 bases at V and 3 bases at J, with 14 bases in the middle. CDR1 is SEHNR, CDR2 FQNEAQ, per germline (reference sequence). The CDR3 sequence is 14 residues long. The CDR3 protein is CASSLQTPGYEQYF. The DNA of the CDR3 is TGTGCCAGCAGCCTACAGACACCTGGCTACGAGCAGTACTTC.

The V gene is TRBV7-2, the J gene TRBJ2-7; D is unresolved. Germline CDR1 SGHTA, CDR2 FQGNSA. This CDR3 has 13 residues. V was cut by 8 bases and J by 6 bases, with 17 bases left in between. The CDR3 reads CASGPPLRGEQYF. CDR3 DNA sequence: TGTGCCAGCGGGCCCCCCCTTCGTGGCGAGCAGTACTTC. Combining the CDR3 with reference TRBV7-2 and TRBJ2-7 gives the whole variable domain GAGVSQSPSNKVTEKGKDVELRCDPISGHTALYWYRQSLGQGLEFLIYFQGNSAPDKSGLPSDRFSAERTGGSVSTLTIQRTQQEDSAVYLCASGPPLRGEQYFGPGTRLTVT.

This clone was observed a few times. The chain employs TRBV5-1 and TRBJ1-1, with no clear D. The CDR3 is 13 amino acids. In germline, CDR1 is SGHRS, CDR2 YFSETQ. Trimming took 4 bases from V and 10 from J, leaving 17 bases between them. DNA of the CDR3: TGCGCCAGCAGCCCCCTTGCGGATGCGGGAGCTTTCTTT. Protein: CASSPLADAGAFF.